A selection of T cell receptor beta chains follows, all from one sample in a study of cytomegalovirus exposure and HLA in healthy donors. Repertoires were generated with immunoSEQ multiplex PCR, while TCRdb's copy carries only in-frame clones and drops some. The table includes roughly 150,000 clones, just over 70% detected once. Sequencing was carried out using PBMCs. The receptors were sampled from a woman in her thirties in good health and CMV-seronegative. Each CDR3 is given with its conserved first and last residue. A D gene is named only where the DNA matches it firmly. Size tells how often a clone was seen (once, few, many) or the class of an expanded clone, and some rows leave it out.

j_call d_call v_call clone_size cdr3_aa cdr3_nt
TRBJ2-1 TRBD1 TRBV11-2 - CASSDLTGTGANEQFF TGTGCCAGCAGCGACCTGACCGGGACAGGGGCCAATGAGCAGTTCTTC
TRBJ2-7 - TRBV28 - CASSPLGEVSYEQYF TGTGCCAGCAGCCCCCTCGGAGAGGTCTCCTACGAGCAGTACTTC
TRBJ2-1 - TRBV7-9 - CASSLTGQSSYNEQFF TGTGCCAGCAGCTTAACTGGACAGAGCTCCTACAATGAGCAGTTCTTC
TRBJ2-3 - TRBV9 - CASSPRTSRGPDTQYF TGTGCCAGCAGCCCCCGGACTTCCCGCGGACCAGATACGCAGTATTTT
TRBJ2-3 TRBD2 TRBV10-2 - CASSEGWGTSGRGTQYF TGCGCCAGCAGTGAGGGGTGGGGGACTAGCGGGAGAGGGACGCAGTATTTT
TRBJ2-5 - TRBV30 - CAWSVLYPSETQYF TGTGCCTGGAGTGTACTGTACCCCTCAGAGACCCAGTACTTC
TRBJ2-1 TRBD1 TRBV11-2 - CASSVRRTGVSYNEQFF TGTGCCAGCAGCGTTCGAAGGACAGGGGTGTCCTACAATGAGCAGTTCTTC
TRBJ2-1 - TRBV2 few CASSADNEQFF TGTGCCAGCAGTGCAGACAATGAGCAGTTCTTC
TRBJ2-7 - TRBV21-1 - CASSKAFKGDHEQYF TGTGCCAGCAGCAAAGCTTTTAAAGGAGATCACGAGCAGTACTTC
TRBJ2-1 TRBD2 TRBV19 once CASSRTSGREGEQFF TGTGCCAGTAGTAGGACTAGCGGGAGGGAGGGTGAGCAGTTCTTC
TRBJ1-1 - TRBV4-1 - CASSQLQGAEAFF TGCGCCAGCAGCCAACTACAGGGCGCTGAAGCTTTCTTT
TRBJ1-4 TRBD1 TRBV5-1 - CASSPRDSNEKLFF TGCGCCAGCAGCCCGCGGGACAGTAATGAAAAACTGTTTTTT
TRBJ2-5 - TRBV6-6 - CASRAGQQETQYF TGTGCCAGCAGGGCGGGACAGCAAGAGACCCAGTACTTC
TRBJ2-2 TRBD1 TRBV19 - CASALDRGNTGELFF TGTGCCAGTGCCCTGGACAGGGGGAACACCGGGGAGCTGTTTTTT
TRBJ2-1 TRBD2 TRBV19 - CASSIGAGGYNEQFF TGTGCCAGTAGTATAGGGGCGGGAGGGTACAATGAGCAGTTCTTC
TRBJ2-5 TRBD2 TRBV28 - CASSSPGTSVETQYF TGTGCCAGCAGTTCTCCCGGGACTAGCGTGGAGACCCAGTACTTC
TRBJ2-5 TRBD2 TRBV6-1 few CASSELAGGIETQYF TGTGCCAGCAGTGAACTAGCGGGGGGCATAGAGACCCAGTACTTC
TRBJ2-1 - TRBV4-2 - CASSPKPRTRGYEQFF TGTGCCAGCAGCCCCAAACCCCGGACTCGCGGGTATGAGCAGTTCTTC
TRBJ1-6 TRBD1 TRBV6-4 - CASSEGQFNSPLHF TGTGCCAGCAGTGAGGGACAGTTCAATTCACCCCTCCACTTT
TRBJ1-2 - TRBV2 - CASSVTGSNYGYTF TGTGCCAGCAGTGTAACAGGGTCGAACTATGGCTACACCTTC
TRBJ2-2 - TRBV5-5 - CASSLHAGGVTGELFF TGTGCCAGCAGCTTGCACGCGGGTGGGGTCACCGGGGAGCTGTTTTTT
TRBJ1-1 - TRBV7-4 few CASSLMRGIDTEAFF TGTGCCAGCAGCCTTATGCGGGGGATAGACACTGAAGCTTTCTTT
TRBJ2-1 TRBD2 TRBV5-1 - CASSFISLAGAYNEQFF TGCGCCAGCAGCTTCATATCCCTAGCGGGAGCCTACAATGAGCAGTTCTTC
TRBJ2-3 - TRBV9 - CASSVAGGKSLAQYF TGTGCCAGCAGCGTAGCTGGCGGGAAGTCGCTGGCGCAGTATTTT
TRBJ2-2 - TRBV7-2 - CASSLRRLRSNTGELFF TGTGCCAGCAGCTTACGTAGGTTGCGGTCGAACACCGGGGAGCTGTTTTTT
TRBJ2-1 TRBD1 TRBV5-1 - CASSGQGINEQFF TGCGCCAGCAGCGGACAGGGGATAAATGAGCAGTTCTTC
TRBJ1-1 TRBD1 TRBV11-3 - CASSTGSSTEAFF TGTGCCAGCTCGACAGGGTCGAGCACTGAAGCTTTCTTT
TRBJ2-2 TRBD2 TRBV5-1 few CASSFLAGGPGELFF TGCGCCAGCAGCTTTCTAGCGGGGGGGCCCGGGGAGCTGTTTTTT
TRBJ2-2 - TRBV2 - CASSLTGFQNTGELFF TGTGCCAGCAGCCTTACAGGGTTCCAGAACACCGGGGAGCTGTTTTTT
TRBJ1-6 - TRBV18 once CASSPGGSSYNSPLHF TGTGCCAGCTCACCAGGGGGGAGCTCCTATAATTCACCCCTCCACTTT
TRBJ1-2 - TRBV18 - CASSPENSGDGYTF TGTGCCAGCTCACCGGAGAATTCCGGAGATGGCTACACCTTC
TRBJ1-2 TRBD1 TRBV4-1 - CASSQDRGQGNYGYTF TGCGCCAGCAGCCAAGATAGGGGACAGGGGAACTATGGCTACACCTTC
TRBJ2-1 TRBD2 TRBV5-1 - CASSLQVSGGNEQFF TGCGCCAGCAGCTTGCAAGTTAGCGGGGGAAATGAGCAGTTCTTC